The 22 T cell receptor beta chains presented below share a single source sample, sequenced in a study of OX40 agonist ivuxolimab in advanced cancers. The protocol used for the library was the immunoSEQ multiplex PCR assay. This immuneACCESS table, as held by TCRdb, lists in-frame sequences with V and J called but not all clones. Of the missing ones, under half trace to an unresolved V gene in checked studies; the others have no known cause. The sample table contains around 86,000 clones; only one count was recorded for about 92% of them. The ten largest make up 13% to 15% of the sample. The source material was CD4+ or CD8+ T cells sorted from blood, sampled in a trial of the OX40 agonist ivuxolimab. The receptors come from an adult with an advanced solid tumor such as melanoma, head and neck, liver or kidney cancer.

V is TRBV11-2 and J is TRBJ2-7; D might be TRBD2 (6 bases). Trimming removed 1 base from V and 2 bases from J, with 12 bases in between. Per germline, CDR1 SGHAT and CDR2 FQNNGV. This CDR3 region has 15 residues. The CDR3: CASSLAEGPTYEQYF. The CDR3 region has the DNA TGTGCCAGCAGCTTAGCGGAGGGGCCGACCTACGAGCAGTACTTC.

This CDR3 is CASSGLAGDPRGTQYF. CDR3 DNA sequence: TGTGCCAGCAGCGGACTAGCGGGGGACCCCCGGGGGACCCAGTACTTC. The chain couples TRBV9 to TRBJ2-5; TRBD2 aligns across 12 bases. Trimming took 3 bases from V and 7 from J; bases not matched to a gene: 10. The CDR3 contains 16 residues. The germline CDR1 and CDR2 sequences are SGDLS and YYNGEE.

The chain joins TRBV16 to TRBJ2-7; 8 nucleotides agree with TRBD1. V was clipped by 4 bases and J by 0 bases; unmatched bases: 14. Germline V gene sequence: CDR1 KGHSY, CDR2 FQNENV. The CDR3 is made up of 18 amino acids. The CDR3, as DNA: TGTGCCAGCAGCCTCAACGGGGACAGGCTGGGGGACTCCTACGAGCAGTACTTC. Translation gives CASSLNGDRLGDSYEQYF.

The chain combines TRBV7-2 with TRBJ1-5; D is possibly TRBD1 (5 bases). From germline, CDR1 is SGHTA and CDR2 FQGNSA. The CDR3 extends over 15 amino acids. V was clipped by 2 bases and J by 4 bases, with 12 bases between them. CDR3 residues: CASSLSGRANQPQHF. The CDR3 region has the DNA TGTGCCAGCAGCTTATCGGGCAGGGCGAATCAGCCCCAGCATTTT.

CDR3 in amino acids: CATSRGSSYEQYF. CDR3 nucleotides: TGTGCCACCAGCAGAGGCAGCTCCTACGAGCAGTACTTC. V gene TRBV15 combines with J gene TRBJ2-7; D is undetermined. Trimming pared 1 base from V and 0 bases from J, leaving 4 bases between. Germline CDR1 LNHNV, CDR2 YYDKDF (reference sequence). The CDR3 runs 13 residues.

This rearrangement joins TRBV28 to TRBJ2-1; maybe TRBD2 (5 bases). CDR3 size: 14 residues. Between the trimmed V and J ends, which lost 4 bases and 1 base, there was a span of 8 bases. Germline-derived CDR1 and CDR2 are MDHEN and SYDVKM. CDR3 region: CASSYRGSYNEQFF. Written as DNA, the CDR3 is TGTGCCAGCAGTTACCGCGGGTCCTACAATGAGCAGTTCTTC.

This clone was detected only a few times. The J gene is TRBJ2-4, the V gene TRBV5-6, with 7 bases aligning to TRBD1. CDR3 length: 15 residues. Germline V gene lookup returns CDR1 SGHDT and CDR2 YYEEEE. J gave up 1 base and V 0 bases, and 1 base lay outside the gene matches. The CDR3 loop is CASSLVDRAKNIQYF. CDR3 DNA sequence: TGTGCCAGCAGCTTGGTGGACAGGGCCAAAAACATTCAGTACTTC.

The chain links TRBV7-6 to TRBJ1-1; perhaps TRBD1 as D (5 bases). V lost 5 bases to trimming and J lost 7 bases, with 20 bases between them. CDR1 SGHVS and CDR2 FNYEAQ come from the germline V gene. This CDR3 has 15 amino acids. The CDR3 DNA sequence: TGTGCCAGCAGCACCCGATCCTCAGGGAGGAGTGAAGCTTTCTTT. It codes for CASSTRSSGRSEAFF.

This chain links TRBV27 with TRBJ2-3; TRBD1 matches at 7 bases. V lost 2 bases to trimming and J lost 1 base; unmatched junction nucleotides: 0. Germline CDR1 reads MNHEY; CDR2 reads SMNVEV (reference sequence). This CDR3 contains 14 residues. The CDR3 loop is CASSLGTGTDTQYF. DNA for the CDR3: TGTGCCAGCAGTTTAGGGACAGGCACAGATACGCAGTATTTT.

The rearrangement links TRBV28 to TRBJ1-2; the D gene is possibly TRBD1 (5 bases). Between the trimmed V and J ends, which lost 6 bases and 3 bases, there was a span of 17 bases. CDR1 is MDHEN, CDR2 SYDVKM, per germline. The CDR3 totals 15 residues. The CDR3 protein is CASRSTGLGDYGYTF. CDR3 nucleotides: TGTGCCAGCAGATCGACCGGACTAGGGGACTATGGCTACACCTTC.

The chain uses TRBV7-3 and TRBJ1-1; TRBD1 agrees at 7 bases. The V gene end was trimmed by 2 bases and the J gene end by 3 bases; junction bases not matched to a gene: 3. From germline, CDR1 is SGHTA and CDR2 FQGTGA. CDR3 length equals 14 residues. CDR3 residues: CASSLEGAYTEAFF. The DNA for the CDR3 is TGTGCCAGCAGCTTAGAGGGGGCATACACTGAAGCTTTCTTT.

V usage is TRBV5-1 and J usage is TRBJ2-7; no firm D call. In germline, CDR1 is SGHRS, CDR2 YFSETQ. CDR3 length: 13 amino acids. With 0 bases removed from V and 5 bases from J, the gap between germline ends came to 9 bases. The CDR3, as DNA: TGCGCCAGCAGCTTGGTAGAGGTGGACGAGCAGTACTTC. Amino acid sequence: CASSLVEVDEQYF.

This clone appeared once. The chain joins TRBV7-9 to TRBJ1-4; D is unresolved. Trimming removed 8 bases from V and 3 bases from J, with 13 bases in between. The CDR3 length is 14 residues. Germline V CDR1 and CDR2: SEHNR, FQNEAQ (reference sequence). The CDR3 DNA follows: TGTGCCAGCGCCCCGACCACTCCTAATGAAAAACTGTTTTTT. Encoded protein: CASAPTTPNEKLFF.

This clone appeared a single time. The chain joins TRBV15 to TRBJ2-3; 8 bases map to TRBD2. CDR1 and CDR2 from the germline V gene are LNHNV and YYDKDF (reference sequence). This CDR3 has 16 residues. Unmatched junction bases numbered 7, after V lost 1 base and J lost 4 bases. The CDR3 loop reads CATSRAGGRESDTQYF. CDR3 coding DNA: TGTGCCACCAGCAGAGCGGGGGGGCGGGAGTCAGATACGCAGTATTTT.

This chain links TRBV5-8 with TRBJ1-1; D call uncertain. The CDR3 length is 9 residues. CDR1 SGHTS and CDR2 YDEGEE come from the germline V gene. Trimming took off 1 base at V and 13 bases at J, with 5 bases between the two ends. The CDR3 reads CASSLLGFF. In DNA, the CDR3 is TGTGCCAGCAGCTTGTTGGGTTTCTTT.

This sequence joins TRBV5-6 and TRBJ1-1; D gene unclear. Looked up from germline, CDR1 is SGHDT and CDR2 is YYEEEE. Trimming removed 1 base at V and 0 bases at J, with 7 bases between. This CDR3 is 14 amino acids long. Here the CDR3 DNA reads TGTGCCAGCAGCTTGCTGTGGATGAACACTGAAGCTTTCTTT. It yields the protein CASSLLWMNTEAFF.

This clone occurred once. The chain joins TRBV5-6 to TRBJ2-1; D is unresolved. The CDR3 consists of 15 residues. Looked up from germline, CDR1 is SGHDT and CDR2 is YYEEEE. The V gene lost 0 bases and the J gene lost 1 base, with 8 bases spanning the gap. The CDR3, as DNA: TGTGCCAGCAGCTTGGGATCCCCTTCCTACAATGAGCAGTTCTTC. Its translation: CASSLGSPSYNEQFF.

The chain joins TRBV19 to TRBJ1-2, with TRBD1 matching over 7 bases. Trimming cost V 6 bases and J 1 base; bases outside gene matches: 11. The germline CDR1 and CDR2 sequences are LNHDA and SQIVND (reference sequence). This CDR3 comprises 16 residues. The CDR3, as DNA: TGTGCCAGTAGCCCCCGCCCGGGACAGCTTAACTATGGCTACACCTTC. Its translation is CASSPRPGQLNYGYTF.

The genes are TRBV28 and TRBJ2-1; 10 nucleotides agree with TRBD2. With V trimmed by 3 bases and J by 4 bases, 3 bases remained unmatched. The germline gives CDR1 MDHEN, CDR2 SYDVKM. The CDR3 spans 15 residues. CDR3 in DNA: TGTGCCAGCAGTTTTGTGACTAGCGGGTACAATGAGCAGTTCTTC. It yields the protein CASSFVTSGYNEQFF.

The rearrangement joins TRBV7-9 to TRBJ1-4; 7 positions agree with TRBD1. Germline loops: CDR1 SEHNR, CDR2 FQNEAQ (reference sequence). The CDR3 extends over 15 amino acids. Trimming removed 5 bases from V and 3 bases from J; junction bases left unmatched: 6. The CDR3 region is CASSPGTAPNEKLFF. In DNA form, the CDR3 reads TGTGCCAGCAGCCCGGGGACAGCTCCTAATGAAAAACTGTTTTTT.

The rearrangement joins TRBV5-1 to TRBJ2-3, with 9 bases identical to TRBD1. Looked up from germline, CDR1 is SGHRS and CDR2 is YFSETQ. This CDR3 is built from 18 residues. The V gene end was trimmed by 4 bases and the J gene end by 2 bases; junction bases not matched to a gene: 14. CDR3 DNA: TGCGCCAGCAGCCCCTACCCGGGACAGGGTAGTACCACAGATACGCAGTATTTT. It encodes CASSPYPGQGSTTDTQYF.

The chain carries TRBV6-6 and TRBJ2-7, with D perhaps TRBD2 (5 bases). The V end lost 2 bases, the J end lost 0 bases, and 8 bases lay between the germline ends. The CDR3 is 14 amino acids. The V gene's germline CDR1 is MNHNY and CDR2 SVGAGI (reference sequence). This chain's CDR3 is CASSYPGNSYEQYF. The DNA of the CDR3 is TGTGCCAGCAGTTACCCCGGGAACTCCTACGAGCAGTACTTC.